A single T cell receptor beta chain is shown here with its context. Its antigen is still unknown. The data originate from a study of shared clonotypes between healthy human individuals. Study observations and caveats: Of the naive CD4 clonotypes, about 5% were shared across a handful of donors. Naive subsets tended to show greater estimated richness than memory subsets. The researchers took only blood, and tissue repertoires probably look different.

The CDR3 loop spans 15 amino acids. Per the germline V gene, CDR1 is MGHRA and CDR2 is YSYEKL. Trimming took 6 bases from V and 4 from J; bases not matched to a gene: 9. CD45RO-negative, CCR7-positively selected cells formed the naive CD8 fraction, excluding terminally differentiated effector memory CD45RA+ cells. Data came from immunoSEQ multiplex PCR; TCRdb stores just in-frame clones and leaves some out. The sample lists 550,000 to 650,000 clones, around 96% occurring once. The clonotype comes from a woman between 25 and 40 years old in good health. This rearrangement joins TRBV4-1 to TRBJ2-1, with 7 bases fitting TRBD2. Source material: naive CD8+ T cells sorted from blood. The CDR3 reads CASRPAGEPYNEQFF. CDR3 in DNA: TGCGCCAGCAGGCCCGCGGGGGAGCCATACAATGAGCAGTTCTTC.